This record concerns one TCR beta chain sequence. Per the germline V gene, CDR1 is SEHNR and CDR2 is FQNEAQ (reference sequence). V was pared by 3 bases and J by 6 bases, with 7 bases between. The CDR3 spans 12 residues. This sample is part of a study of T cell responses to AZD1222 COVID-19 vaccine. Assay: immunoSEQ multiplex PCR; the TCRdb copy retains only in-frame clones and omits some. The sample yields fewer than 110,000 clones, over 80% seen once. The chain links TRBV7-9 to TRBJ2-3; D is perhaps TRBD1 (5 bases). This receptor was identified in an adult who received the AZD1222 COVID-19 vaccine. Here the sequenced sample was peripheral blood, taken 28 days after the second AZD1222 dose. In DNA form, the CDR3 reads TGTGCCAGCAGCTTGACAGCCGATACGCAGTATTTT. Translation gives CASSLTADTQYF.